These T cell receptor beta chains were read from a single sample in a study of post-analysis software for immune sequencing data. TCRdb re-called the PCR reads with MiXCR, one entry per CDR3 protein. The sample has about 540,000 distinct CDR3 sequences, around 36% seen once. The sequenced sample was blood. Source of these receptors: a girl aged 2-17 years with multiple sclerosis. CDR3s include the opening cysteine and the closing phenylalanine or tryptophan. A D gene is named only where the DNA matches it firmly. Only some rows state a clone size, as once, few, many or a class for expanded clones.

TRBD1 | TRBJ1-1 | TRBV24-1 | . | TGTGCCACCAGTCAGGGGGCTGAAGCTTTCTTT | CATSQGAEAFF
TRBD1 | TRBJ2-2 | TRBV5-1 | . | TGCGCCAGCAGTTATTCCGGGACAGGGGTCACCGGGGAGCTGTTTTTT | CASSYSGTGVTGELFF
. | TRBJ1-2 | TRBV2 | once | TGTGCCAGCAGTACTAACTATGGCTACACCTTC | CASSTNYGYTF
. | TRBJ2-6 | TRBV6-2/TRBV6-3 | . | TGTGCCAGCAGTTACCATATGGTCACTGGGGCCAACGTCCTGACTTTC | CASSYHMVTGANVLTF
. | TRBJ1-1 | TRBV18 | . | TGTGCCAGCTCACCTTTACAGACGGGGGGCGAGACTGAAGCTTTCTTT | CASSPLQTGGETEAFF
. | TRBJ2-1 | TRBV3-1 | . | TGTGCCAGCAGCCAAGGGGGGCTGTCCTACAATGAGCAGTTCTTC | CASSQGGLSYNEQFF
TRBD2 | TRBJ2-4 | TRBV5-5 | . | TGTGCCAGCAGCGTGAGACTAGCGGGGGGGCCGTTGGTCAAAAACATTCAGTACTTC | CASSVRLAGGPLVKNIQYF
. | TRBJ2-3 | TRBV9 | . | TGTGCCAGCAGCGTCACTAGTTTGGATACGCAGTATTTT | CASSVTSLDTQYF
TRBD1 | TRBJ2-7 | TRBV9 | . | TGTGCCAGCAGCCCGAGGGGGACAGACCAAGCAGAGGCCCAGTACTTC | CASSPRGTDQAEAQYF
. | TRBJ2-3 | TRBV6-5 | few | TGTGCCAGCAGCCAACGCGGGACAGGCACAGATACGCAGTATTTT | CASSQRGTGTDTQYF
. | TRBJ1-3 | TRBV7-3 | . | TGTGCCAGCAGCCACAGCTCTGGAAACACCATATATTTT | CASSHSSGNTIYF
. | TRBJ2-2 | TRBV12-3/TRBV12-4 | once | TGTGCCAGCAGTTTAATGGGGACCAACACCGGGGAGCTGTTTTTT | CASSLMGTNTGELFF
. | TRBJ2-7 | TRBV20-1 | . | TGCAGCCCTTCCCCGGGACCGGGGATGTTGGAGCAGTACTTC | CSPSPGPGMLEQYF
TRBD1 | TRBJ2-7 | TRBV28 | . | TGTGCCAGCAGTTTAGAGGACAGGATAGGATACGAGCAGTACTTC | CASSLEDRIGYEQYF
. | TRBJ1-6 | TRBV6-5 | . | TGTGCCAGCAGTTACACAGGAGGATTACCCCTCCACTTT | CASSYTGGLPLHF
. | TRBJ2-7 | TRBV29-1 | many | TGCAGCGCCACTTCCGGGTCCTACGAGCAGTACTTC | CSATSGSYEQYF
. | TRBJ2-7 | TRBV20-1 | few | TGCAGTGCTAGTCGGCAGTTCAGCTACGAGCAGTACTTC | CSASRQFSYEQYF
TRBD2 | TRBJ2-3 | TRBV3-1 | . | TGTGCCAGCAGCCCCCGGGGGGGCCTTGATACGCAGTATTTT | CASSPRGGLDTQYF
. | TRBJ2-5 | TRBV20-1 | . | TGCAGTGCCAACCGGGACAACCAAGAGACCCAGTACTTC | CSANRDNQETQYF
TRBD2 | TRBJ2-4 | TRBV28 | many | TGTGCCAGCAGTTGGTACGGGGGGGCCGTTCAAGCCAAAAACATTCAGTACTTC | CASSWYGGAVQAKNIQYF
. | TRBJ2-7 | TRBV20-1 | few | TGCAGTGCTAGAGGTTTACAGGAGTACGAGCAGTACTTC | CSARGLQEYEQYF
TRBD1 | TRBJ1-1 | TRBV6-6 | few | TGTGCCAGCAGGGTCATACAGGGGGCCGTGAACACTGAAGCTTTCTTT | CASRVIQGAVNTEAFF
. | TRBJ1-5 | TRBV12-3/TRBV12-4 | . | TGTGCCAGCAGTAGGAATGGGGTTAGCAATCAGCCCCAGCATTTT | CASSRNGVSNQPQHF
. | TRBJ2-1 | TRBV27 | . | TGTGCCAGCAGTTCCGGGGGGCCCAATGAGCAGTTCTTC | CASSSGGPNEQFF
. | TRBJ2-5 | TRBV20-1 | . | TGCAGTGCTAGCGAACCCGACAGTTCACTTCAAGAGACCCAGTACTTC | CSASEPDSSLQETQYF
. | TRBJ2-7 | TRBV5-1 | few | TGCGCCAGCAGCTTGGCACAGTCCTACGAGCAGTACTTC | CASSLAQSYEQYF
. | TRBJ2-5 | TRBV3-1 | . | TGTGCCAGCAGTCGCCGGACAGCCGCCCAAGAGACCCAGTACTTC | CASSRRTAAQETQYF
. | TRBJ1-4 | TRBV6-5 | . | TGTGCCAGCAGTCGGGGAGGAGAAAAACTGTTTTTT | CASSRGGEKLFF
TRBD1 | TRBJ2-3 | TRBV10-1 | few | TGCGCCAGCGGACAGGGATTTGGCACAGATACGCAGTATTTT | CASGQGFGTDTQYF
. | TRBJ1-2 | TRBV19 | . | TGTGCCAGTAGTAGGCGGGAACAGGCCTATGGCTACACCTTC | CASSRREQAYGYTF
. | TRBJ2-1 | TRBV20-1 | many | TGCAGTGCCCCACGATTTGGGGGCCCCTACAATGAGCAGTTCTTC | CSAPRFGGPYNEQFF
. | TRBJ1-2 | TRBV4-1 | . | TGCGCCAGCAGCCAAGATAGACAGGCCTATGGCTACACCTTC | CASSQDRQAYGYTF
. | TRBJ2-5 | TRBV10-3 | few | TGTGCCATCAGTGAGTTATCCGGGGGTCTCGTAGAGACCCAGTACTTC | CAISELSGGLVETQYF
. | TRBJ1-1 | TRBV5-1 | few | TGCGCCAGCAGCTTAACCTCGGACAGGAACACTGAAGCTTTCTTT | CASSLTSDRNTEAFF
. | TRBJ2-7 | TRBV5-1 | few | TGCGCCAGACGACAGGAGAGCCCCTACGAGCAGTACTTC | CARRQESPYEQYF
. | TRBJ2-7 | TRBV6-5 | . | TGTGCCAGCAGTTATAGTCGAGCACCCCACGAGCAGTACTTC | CASSYSRAPHEQYF
TRBD2 | TRBJ2-1 | TRBV7-3 | few | TGTGCCAGCAGCCCCAATGGGGGAGGGGACGCTTTTCACTACAATGAGCAGTTCTTC | CASSPNGGGDAFHYNEQFF
. | TRBJ2-3 | TRBV7-9 | . | TGTGCCAGCAGCCAGGGGGGTCGGACAGATACGCAGTATTTT | CASSQGGRTDTQYF